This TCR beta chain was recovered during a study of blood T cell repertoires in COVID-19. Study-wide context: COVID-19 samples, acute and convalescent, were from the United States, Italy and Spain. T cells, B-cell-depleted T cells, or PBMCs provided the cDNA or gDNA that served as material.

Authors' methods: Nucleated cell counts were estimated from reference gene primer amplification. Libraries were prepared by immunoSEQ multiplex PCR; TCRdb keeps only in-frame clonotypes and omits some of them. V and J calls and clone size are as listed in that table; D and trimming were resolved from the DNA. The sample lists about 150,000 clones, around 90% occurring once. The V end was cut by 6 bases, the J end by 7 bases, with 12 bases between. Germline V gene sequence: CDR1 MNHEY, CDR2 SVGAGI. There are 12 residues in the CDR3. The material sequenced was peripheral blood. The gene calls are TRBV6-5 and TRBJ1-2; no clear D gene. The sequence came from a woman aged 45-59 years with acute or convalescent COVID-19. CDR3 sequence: CASRFGNRGYTF. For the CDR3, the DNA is TGTGCCAGCAGGTTCGGTAACCGTGGCTACACCTTC.